This entry lists 23 T cell receptor beta chains sequenced from one sample in a study of control samples from healthy donors and cancer patients. Libraries were prepared by immunoSEQ multiplex PCR; TCRdb keeps only in-frame clonotypes and omits some of them. Among about 140,000 clones, roughly 88% were seen once, and the ten largest hold under 2%. Sequenced material: blood. The receptors derive from a man younger than 35 in good health.

V and J are TRBV3-1 (or the pseudogene TRBV3-2) and TRBJ2-3; the D is unclear. V dropped 0 bases and J dropped 5 bases, with 12 bases sitting between them. CDR1 and CDR2 from the germline V gene are LGHDT and YNNKEL (reference sequence). CDR3 length equals 15 residues. Written as DNA, the CDR3 is TGTGCCAGCAGCCAAGAGGAAGGTATGGGAGATACGCAGTATTTT. Amino acids: CASSQEEGMGDTQYF.

The chain is built from TRBV27 and TRBJ2-6, with 9 bases fitting TRBD2. Germline values: CDR1 MNHEY, CDR2 SMNVEV (reference sequence). The V gene end was trimmed by 6 bases and the J gene end by 4 bases; junction bases not matched to a gene: 10. The CDR3 extends over 17 amino acids. The chain's CDR3 is CASSSSGEPLGANVLTF. In DNA form, the CDR3 reads TGTGCCAGCAGCTCTAGCGGGGAGCCCCTGGGGGCCAACGTCCTGACTTTC.

The chain employs TRBV19 and TRBJ2-2; D is possibly TRBD1 (6 bases). Germline loops: CDR1 LNHDA, CDR2 SQIVND (reference sequence). Trimming left V 6 bases short and J 0 bases short, with 14 bases between. This CDR3 comprises 16 residues. The CDR3: CASSPLDSPNTGELFF. The CDR3 nucleotides are TGTGCCAGTAGCCCCTTGGACAGCCCGAACACCGGGGAGCTGTTTTTT.

The V gene is TRBV9, the J gene TRBJ2-5; D possibly uses TRBD1 or TRBD2 (5 bases each). The germline CDR1 and CDR2 sequences are SGDLS and YYNGEE. This CDR3 region has 15 residues. V was cut by 4 bases and J by 2 bases, with 15 bases left in between. Written as DNA, the CDR3 is TGTGCCAGCAGCCCCGGGACGCTTTTACAAGAGACCCAGTACTTC. Amino acids: CASSPGTLLQETQYF. Using reference TRBV9 and TRBJ2-5 for the parts outside the CDR3, the full variable domain is DSGVTQTPKHLITATGQRVTLRCSPRSGDLSVYWYQQSLDQGLQFLIQYYNGEERAKGNILERFSAQQFPDLHSELNLSSLELGDSALYFCASSPGTLLQETQYFGPGTRLLVL.

V usage is TRBV4-2 and J usage is TRBJ1-5; unclear D gene. Germline assignment: CDR1 LGHNA and CDR2 YNFKEQ. This CDR3 is 13 amino acids long. Trimming took off 1 base at V and 0 bases at J, with 1 base between the two ends. CDR3 nucleotides: TGTGCCAGCAGCCAAGGTAGCAATCAGCCCCAGCATTTT. This encodes CASSQGSNQPQHF.

CDR3 nucleotide sequence: TGTGCCAGCCGTTCCGGCCAGGGGAGCAATAATTCACCCCTCCACTTT. Its protein is CASRSGQGSNNSPLHF. The V and J genes are TRBV2 and TRBJ1-6, with D maybe TRBD1 (6 bases). This CDR3 is built from 16 residues. V lost 8 bases, J lost 5 bases, and 19 bases lay in between. Germline CDR1 SNHLY, CDR2 FYNNEI.

V is TRBV7-9 and J is TRBJ2-4, with TRBD1 matching 7 bases. V shed 5 bases and J 2 bases; nucleotides not matched to a gene: 6. There are 15 residues in the CDR3. Per germline, CDR1 SEHNR and CDR2 FQNEAQ (reference sequence). The CDR3 loop is CASSNRGLTKNIQYF. The CDR3 DNA reads TGTGCCAGCAGCAACAGGGGTCTGACCAAAAACATTCAGTACTTC.

The chain employs TRBV3-1 (or the pseudogene TRBV3-2) and TRBJ1-1; D is unclear. The CDR3 sequence is 16 residues long. V was shortened by 0 bases and J by 4 bases, with 15 bases between the two germline ends. Germline loops: CDR1 LGHDT, CDR2 YNNKEL (reference sequence). The CDR3 sequence is CASSQEGRVSSTEAFF. As DNA, the CDR3 is TGTGCCAGCAGCCAAGAAGGAAGAGTCTCGAGCACTGAAGCTTTCTTT.

The chain employs TRBV6-5 and TRBJ2-1, with 9 bases aligning to TRBD2. CDR3 length: 15 amino acids. V lost 7 bases, J lost 5 bases, and 9 bases stayed unmatched. Germline V CDR1 and CDR2: MNHEY, SVGAGI. Here the CDR3 reads CASIERGAANNEQFF. The CDR3 DNA is TGTGCCAGCATAGAGCGGGGGGCCGCGAACAATGAGCAGTTCTTC.

This chain joins TRBV28 and TRBJ1-1, with D hard to call. The CDR3 has 15 residues. V gave up 8 bases and J gave up 5 bases, with 21 bases separating them. The germline gives CDR1 MDHEN, CDR2 SYDVKM. The CDR3 DNA is TGTGCCAGCGGCCGAGGACGGGCGGGCGGTACTGAAGCTTTCTTT. Translating gives CASGRGRAGGTEAFF.

This sequence joins TRBV7-9 and TRBJ2-2; TRBD2 matches at 15 bases. Per the germline V gene, CDR1 is SEHNR and CDR2 is FQNEAQ (reference sequence). The CDR3 length is 18 residues. The ends lost 3 bases at V and 4 bases at J; junction bases unmatched: 6. The chain's CDR3 is CASSLWTSGGARTGELFF. The CDR3 region has the DNA TGTGCCAGCAGCTTGTGGACTAGCGGGGGGGCCCGCACCGGGGAGCTGTTTTTT.

V gene TRBV2 combines with J gene TRBJ2-1; either TRBD1 or TRBD2 may fit D (5 bases each). With 0 bases removed from V and 2 bases from J, the gap between germline ends came to 14 bases. Looked up from germline, CDR1 is SNHLY and CDR2 is FYNNEI. This CDR3 region has 17 residues. The CDR3 loop reads CASSEALGGNAYNEQFF. The DNA of the CDR3 is TGTGCCAGCAGTGAAGCGCTTGGGGGTAACGCCTACAATGAGCAGTTCTTC.

The chain employs TRBV7-9 and TRBJ1-2, with D possibly TRBD1 on 6 matching bases. The V and J ends lost 7 bases and 10 bases respectively, with 19 bases between them. CDR1 and CDR2 from the germline V gene are SEHNR and FQNEAQ (reference sequence). The CDR3 is made up of 13 amino acids. The CDR3 sequence is CASTPPSGQNYTF. The CDR3 DNA follows: TGTGCCAGCACCCCGCCTTCGGGACAAAACTACACCTTC.

The genes are TRBV5-1 and TRBJ2-7; 13 bases are a match to TRBD2. From germline, CDR1 is SGHRS and CDR2 YFSETQ. Trimming at V came to 1 base and at J to 6 bases, leaving 10 bases not matched to a gene. This CDR3 has 17 residues. The CDR3: CASSLMGLAGFAGEQYF. CDR3 nucleotides: TGCGCCAGCAGCTTGATGGGACTAGCGGGGTTCGCAGGCGAGCAGTACTTC.

The rearrangement uses TRBV4-1 and TRBJ1-5; no firm D call. This CDR3 has 13 amino acids. The germline V gene has CDR1 MGHRA and CDR2 YSYEKL. V shed 0 bases and J shed 6 bases, with 6 bases lying between them. The CDR3 loop is CASSQDLLQPQHF. In DNA, the CDR3 is TGCGCCAGCAGCCAAGATCTTCTTCAGCCCCAGCATTTT.

The chain employs TRBV7-9 and TRBJ2-3; unclear D gene. The V gene's germline CDR1 is SEHNR and CDR2 FQNEAQ (reference sequence). The ends were cut back, 1 base at V and 6 bases at J, with 14 bases in the middle. The CDR3 consists of 15 residues. CDR3 protein: CASSLEGRDIDTQYF. The CDR3 DNA reads as TGTGCCAGCAGCTTAGAGGGTAGGGATATCGATACGCAGTATTTT.

The chain links TRBV3-1 (or the pseudogene TRBV3-2) to TRBJ2-1, with D possibly TRBD1 on 5 matching bases. Germline assignment: CDR1 LGHDT and CDR2 YNNKEL (reference sequence). The CDR3 is 17 residues long. Trimming cost V 4 bases and J 2 bases, with 18 bases left between them. CDR3 bases: TGTGCCAGCAGCCCGCCTTCACAGGCTTCTCCCTACAATGAGCAGTTCTTC. Its protein product is CASSPPSQASPYNEQFF.

This chain links TRBV5-1 with TRBJ2-5; D ambiguous. Deletions cut 5 bases from V and 2 bases from J, with 4 bases between. Germline V lookup: CDR1 SGHRS, CDR2 YFSETQ. The CDR3 sequence is 11 residues long. The CDR3 DNA reads TGCGCCAGCAGACTACAAGAGACCCAGTACTTC. Protein: CASRLQETQYF.

The chain links TRBV15 to TRBJ2-7; D possibly corresponds to TRBD2 (5 bases). The germline CDR1 and CDR2 sequences are LNHNV and YYDKDF (reference sequence). CDR3 length equals 14 residues. Trimming shortened V by 0 bases and J by 3 bases, and 9 bases separated the two germline ends. The CDR3 DNA is TGTGCCACCAGCAGAGATCCAGGAGGCTACGAGCAGTACTTC. Translation: CATSRDPGGYEQYF. The full variable domain, rest sourced from reference TRBV15 and TRBJ2-7, is DAMVIQNPRYQVTQFGKPVTLSCSQTLNHNVMYWYQQKSSQAPKLLFHYYDKDFNNEADTPDNFQSRRPNTSFCFLDIRSPGLGDTAMYLCATSRDPGGYEQYFGPGTRLTVT.

The chain links TRBV9 to TRBJ1-4; TRBD1 might be the D (6 bases). Germline V gene lookup returns CDR1 SGDLS and CDR2 YYNGEE. The CDR3 runs to 15 residues. Trimming pared 0 bases from V and 5 bases from J, leaving 11 bases between. The DNA of the CDR3 is TGTGCCAGCAGCGTAGGAACGGGGGCGAATGAAAAACTGTTTTTT. It translates to CASSVGTGANEKLFF.

This clone was seen only a few times. V is TRBV6-6 and J is TRBJ2-7; 8 nucleotides match TRBD1. V lost 4 bases and J lost 7; bases outside the gene matches: 6. CDR3 length: 13 residues. Germline V gives CDR1 MNHNY, CDR2 SVGAGI (reference sequence). In nucleotides, the CDR3 is TGTGCCAGCAGTTCGACAGGGGCGTGGGAGCAGTACTTC. It codes for CASSSTGAWEQYF.

The chain couples TRBV2 to TRBJ2-7, with TRBD2 matching over 9 bases. With 2 bases clipped from V and 2 bases from J, the junction kept 4 bases outside the gene matches. The CDR3 is 15 residues long. Germline V gene lookup returns CDR1 SNHLY and CDR2 FYNNEI. This CDR3 reads CASSERAGGPYEQYF. DNA for the CDR3: TGTGCCAGCAGTGAACGTGCGGGGGGGCCCTACGAGCAGTACTTC.

The table lists this clone with a few counts. This rearrangement joins TRBV4-3 to TRBJ1-5; D unresolved. Deletions cut 0 bases from V and 4 bases from J, with 10 bases between. The CDR3 is 15 residues long. Germline V gene sequence: CDR1 LGHNA, CDR2 YSLEER. CDR3 coding DNA: TGCGCCAGCAGCCAAGAAAACGGTGGAAATCAGCCCCAGCATTTT. Protein sequence: CASSQENGGNQPQHF.